This T cell receptor beta chain was sequenced during a study of T-cell reconstitution after alpha-beta-depleted transplantation in children. A library of TCRbeta sequences, prepared with unique molecular identifiers, was generated. TCRdb itself ran the PCR reads through MiXCR, one entry per CDR3 protein. The sample lists 490,000 or so distinct CDR3 sequences, around 13% seen once, with about 5.6% in the top ten. This clonotype was seen at least ten times. The source was PBMCs from the stem cell graft donor, collected from the stem cell graft. This clonotype was obtained from a human donor who donated a stem cell graft to a child with combined immunodeficiency.

Written as DNA, the CDR3 is TGCGCCAGCAGCCCACCGGGACTAGCATTTAGTGAGCAGTTCTTC. It specifies CASSPPGLAFSEQFF. The V gene is TRBV5-1, the J gene TRBJ2-1; TRBD2 matches at 9 bases. CDR1 SGHRS and CDR2 YFSETQ come from the germline V gene. V lost 4 bases to trimming and J lost 9 bases; unmatched junction nucleotides: 11. The CDR3 is 15 residues long.